Listed below are T cell receptor beta chains from one sample, sequenced in a study of blood T cell repertoires in COVID-19. Profiling relied on immunoSEQ multiplex PCR, and the TCRdb table lists in-frame clones only, not all of them. Of approximately 270,000 clones listed, more than 85% are singletons. The source material was PBMCs or T cells enriched from blood (not recorded which). Receptor source: a man aged 35-49 years who had been exposed to COVID-19. Both conserved end residues are part of each CDR3. A D gene is named only where the DNA matches it firmly. Clone size is given for some rows only: seen once, a few or many times, or a class if the clone is expanded.

V gene: TRBV29-1; clone size: -; J gene: TRBJ2-3; CDR3 length: 8; D gene: -; CDR3 DNA: TGCAGCGTACCGGAGGAGTATTTT; CDR3 protein: CSVPEEYF
V gene: TRBV18; clone size: -; J gene: TRBJ2-7; CDR3 length: 18; D gene: TRBD2; CDR3 DNA: TGTGCCAGCTCCGCCTACCTGACTAGCGGGCTCTCCTCCTACGAGCAGTACTTC; CDR3 protein: CASSAYLTSGLSSYEQYF
V gene: TRBV28; clone size: -; J gene: TRBJ1-2; CDR3 length: 15; D gene: TRBD1; CDR3 DNA: TGTGCCAGCAGACCCGGGACAGGGGATTTCTATGGCTACACCTTC; CDR3 protein: CASRPGTGDFYGYTF
V gene: TRBV3-1/TRBV3-2; clone size: -; J gene: TRBJ2-7; CDR3 length: 13; D gene: -; CDR3 DNA: TGTGCCAGCAGCCAAGACCAGGGCTACGAGCAGTACTTC; CDR3 protein: CASSQDQGYEQYF
V gene: TRBV27; clone size: once; J gene: TRBJ2-7; CDR3 length: 13; D gene: TRBD1; CDR3 DNA: TGTGCCAGCAGGGGGACAGGCTCCTACGAGCAGTACTTC; CDR3 protein: CASRGTGSYEQYF
V gene: TRBV9; clone size: once; J gene: TRBJ2-7; CDR3 length: 15; D gene: TRBD2; CDR3 DNA: TGTGCCAGCAGCGTAGAAGGGACTAGCTTTTACGAGCAGTACTTC; CDR3 protein: CASSVEGTSFYEQYF
V gene: TRBV9; clone size: -; J gene: TRBJ1-2; CDR3 length: 17; D gene: -; CDR3 DNA: TGTGCCAGCAGCGTAGACCGGGTGGGGGCCTCTAACTATGGCTACACCTTC; CDR3 protein: CASSVDRVGASNYGYTF
V gene: TRBV27; clone size: -; J gene: TRBJ1-1; CDR3 length: 15; D gene: -; CDR3 DNA: TGTGCCAGCAGTTTATCAGTGCGGACAGACACTGAAGCTTTCTTT; CDR3 protein: CASSLSVRTDTEAFF
V gene: TRBV25-1; clone size: -; J gene: TRBJ2-1; CDR3 length: 16; D gene: TRBD2; CDR3 DNA: TGTGCCAGCAGTGAGCCGGGACTAGCGGGAGAGAATGAGCAGTTCTTC; CDR3 protein: CASSEPGLAGENEQFF
V gene: TRBV27; clone size: -; J gene: TRBJ2-7; CDR3 length: 14; D gene: -; CDR3 DNA: TGTGCCAGCGGTATTATGGGGCCCCAGTACGAGCAGTACTTC; CDR3 protein: CASGIMGPQYEQYF
V gene: TRBV4-2; clone size: -; J gene: TRBJ2-1; CDR3 length: 19; D gene: TRBD2; CDR3 DNA: TGTGCCAGCAGCCAAGATTCCCCCGGCTTTAGCGGGAGGCCCAATGAGCAGTTCTTC; CDR3 protein: CASSQDSPGFSGRPNEQFF
V gene: TRBV7-9; clone size: -; J gene: TRBJ1-1; CDR3 length: 20; D gene: TRBD1; CDR3 DNA: TGTGCCAGCACGGGACCGGGACAGGGGGCGATTTTCAACTTTAACACTGAAGCTTTCTTT; CDR3 protein: CASTGPGQGAIFNFNTEAFF
V gene: TRBV19; clone size: -; J gene: TRBJ2-3; CDR3 length: 16; D gene: TRBD1; CDR3 DNA: TGTGCCAGTAGTTCAACAGGGGCCCCTCGCACAGATACGCAGTATTTT; CDR3 protein: CASSSTGAPRTDTQYF
V gene: TRBV5-1; clone size: -; J gene: TRBJ2-2; CDR3 length: 15; D gene: -; CDR3 DNA: TGCGCCAGCAATTCGGGACACACGAACACCGGGGAGCTGTTTTTT; CDR3 protein: CASNSGHTNTGELFF
V gene: TRBV19; clone size: -; J gene: TRBJ1-5; CDR3 length: 12; D gene: TRBD1; CDR3 DNA: TGTGCCAGTAGTAAAGACAGGGGGCCCCAGCATTTT; CDR3 protein: CASSKDRGPQHF
V gene: TRBV6-2/TRBV6-3; clone size: -; J gene: TRBJ2-5; CDR3 length: 18; D gene: TRBD2; CDR3 DNA: TGTGCCAGCAGTTACGGCGCGGGAGGGCCCTCGGGCCAAGAGACCCAGTACTTC; CDR3 protein: CASSYGAGGPSGQETQYF
V gene: TRBV18; clone size: once; J gene: TRBJ1-2; CDR3 length: 13; D gene: -; CDR3 DNA: TGTGCCAGCTCACCAACGGCAGCGGCGGGCTACACCTTC; CDR3 protein: CASSPTAAAGYTF
V gene: TRBV28; clone size: -; J gene: TRBJ1-4; CDR3 length: 14; D gene: -; CDR3 DNA: TGTGCCAGCAACGACAGGCAGTTTAATGAAAAACTGTTTTTT; CDR3 protein: CASNDRQFNEKLFF
V gene: TRBV28; clone size: -; J gene: TRBJ2-7; CDR3 length: 14; D gene: TRBD1; CDR3 DNA: TGTGCCAGCAGTTCTCGACAGGGCCCCCACGAGCAGTACTTC; CDR3 protein: CASSSRQGPHEQYF
V gene: TRBV18; clone size: -; J gene: TRBJ1-3; CDR3 length: 14; D gene: TRBD1; CDR3 DNA: TGTGCCAGCTCACGAGGGACAGCAGGAAACACCATATATTTT; CDR3 protein: CASSRGTAGNTIYF
V gene: TRBV5-1; clone size: -; J gene: TRBJ2-1; CDR3 length: 18; D gene: TRBD2; CDR3 DNA: TGCGCCAGCATCTGGGGGACTAGCGGGAACGGTTCCTACAATGAGCAGTTCTTC; CDR3 protein: CASIWGTSGNGSYNEQFF
V gene: TRBV18; clone size: -; J gene: TRBJ1-6; CDR3 length: 14; D gene: -; CDR3 DNA: TGTGCCAGCTCACCGTCAGGGGTTGGTTCGCCCCTCCACTTT; CDR3 protein: CASSPSGVGSPLHF
V gene: TRBV19; clone size: -; J gene: TRBJ1-5; CDR3 length: 15; D gene: TRBD1; CDR3 DNA: TGTGCCAGTACCCTCGGGGCAGGGGGGAATCAGCCCCAGCATTTT; CDR3 protein: CASTLGAGGNQPQHF
V gene: TRBV16; clone size: -; J gene: TRBJ2-7; CDR3 length: 11; D gene: -; CDR3 DNA: TGTGCCAGCGGCAATTCCTACGAGCAGTACTTC; CDR3 protein: CASGNSYEQYF